Below are 27 T cell receptor beta chains sequenced from a single sample in a study of T cell responses to AZD1222 COVID-19 vaccine (dated by TCRdb to the early 2020s). Receptor libraries were prepared by the immunoSEQ multiplex PCR assay. TCRdb took this table from immuneACCESS and kept in-frame rearrangements with V and J called. Such tables lack part of the clones; where checked against another copy, unresolved V genes explain under half of the gap, and the rest is unexplained. Recorded for this sample are approximately 180,000 clones; approximately 90% of them occurred a single time. The ten top clones hold 5% to 7% of the sample. The intended sense of this specimen's time point label: baseline before first vaccination. This material consisted of peripheral blood, taken on day 0 of AZD1222 vaccination. Receptor source: an adult in good health.

The chain recombines TRBV7-9 with TRBJ1-6; 7 nucleotides line up with TRBD1. Per germline, CDR1 SEHNR and CDR2 FQNEAQ (reference sequence). CDR3 length: 14 residues. V was pared by 1 base and J by 8 bases, with 2 bases of the junction left unmatched. CDR3 in amino acids: CASSLEGGHSPLHF. DNA for the CDR3: TGTGCCAGCAGCTTAGAAGGGGGCCATTCACCCCTCCACTTT.

V usage is TRBV28 and J usage is TRBJ1-5; 7 nucleotides agree with TRBD1. CDR1 and CDR2 (germline): MDHEN, SYDVKM. This CDR3 has 13 residues. Trimming took 5 bases from V and 6 from J; bases not matched to a gene: 4. The CDR3 is CASSRQGPQPQHF. CDR3 nucleotides: TGTGCCAGCAGTAGACAGGGACCTCAGCCCCAGCATTTT. Looking up the rest from reference TRBV28 and TRBJ1-5 gives the full variable domain: DVKVTQSSRYLVKRTGEKVFLECVQDMDHENMFWYRQDPGLGLRLIYFSYDVKMKEKGDIPEGYSVSREKKERFSLILESASTNQTSMYLCASSRQGPQPQHFGDGTRLSIL.

Comment on this clone: Other nucleotide sequences from this sample produce the same CDR3. V and J are TRBV2 and TRBJ2-6, with TRBD2 as a possible D gene (5 bases). Trimming removed 4 bases at V and 4 bases at J, with 8 bases between. The CDR3 is 14 amino acids. Germline V gives CDR1 SNHLY, CDR2 FYNNEI. Here the CDR3 DNA reads TGTGCCAGCAGTGCGGGGTCCGGGGCCAACGTCCTGACTTTC. Amino acid sequence: CASSAGSGANVLTF.

The V gene is TRBV2, the J gene TRBJ2-7; D is unclear. V was trimmed by 7 bases and J by 0 bases, leaving 4 bases between them. This CDR3 has 11 amino acids. The germline V gene has CDR1 SNHLY and CDR2 FYNNEI. CDR3 protein: CASKNSYEQYF. In DNA form, the CDR3 reads TGTGCCAGCAAGAACTCCTACGAGCAGTACTTC.

The J gene is TRBJ2-1, the V gene TRBV5-1; no reliable D call. Trimming removed 4 bases from V and 9 bases from J, with 11 bases in between. The germline gives CDR1 SGHRS, CDR2 YFSETQ. The CDR3 runs to 12 residues. CDR3 sequence: CASSRTEFEQFF. The CDR3 nucleotides read TGCGCCAGCAGCAGGACCGAGTTTGAGCAGTTCTTC. Full variable domain (missing parts from reference TRBV5-1 and TRBJ2-1): KAGVTQTPRYLIKTRGQQVTLSCSPISGHRSVSWYQQTPGQGLQFLFEYFSETQRNKGNFPGRFSGRQFSNSRSEMNVSTLELGDSALYLCASSRTEFEQFFGPGTRLTVL.

The chain uses TRBV19 and TRBJ1-2, with D maybe TRBD1 (6 bases). V lost 5 bases to trimming and J lost 6 bases, with 19 bases between them. Per the germline V gene, CDR1 is LNHDA and CDR2 is SQIVND (reference sequence). The CDR3 runs 15 residues. The CDR3 region has the DNA TGTGCCAGTAGTTCATCCTCGGCAGGGGTCGATGGCTACACCTTC. Its translation is CASSSSSAGVDGYTF.

CDR3 amino acids: CASSLLRTSGRREQFF. CDR3 DNA sequence: TGTGCCAGCAGCTTATTGAGAACTAGCGGGAGGCGTGAGCAGTTCTTC. The V and J genes are TRBV7-2 and TRBJ2-1, with 12 positions matching TRBD2. The CDR3 contains 16 residues. Germline lookup yields CDR1 SGHTA and CDR2 FQGNSA. V shed 2 bases and J 9 bases; nucleotides not matched to a gene: 8.

The chain recombines TRBV11-2 with TRBJ2-2; a possible D gene is TRBD1 (5 bases). The CDR3 length is 16 residues. Germline V gene data show CDR1 as SGHAT and CDR2 as FQNNGV. V was pared by 1 base and J by 4 bases, with 13 bases between. The CDR3 nucleotides are TGTGCCAGCAGCTTAGGACAGTACGTGGGCACCGGGGAGCTGTTTTTT. Translation: CASSLGQYVGTGELFF.

This sequence joins TRBV11-2 and TRBJ2-2; D unclear. In germline, CDR1 is SGHAT, CDR2 FQNNGV. Trimming cost V 7 bases and J 4 bases, with 16 bases left between them. The CDR3 consists of 15 residues. The CDR3 sequence: CASKNPEGPTGELFF. For the CDR3, the DNA is TGTGCCAGCAAGAATCCCGAAGGTCCCACCGGGGAGCTGTTTTTT.

The chain combines TRBV5-1 with TRBJ2-1; D may be TRBD2 (5 bases). CDR3 length equals 16 residues. Germline-derived CDR1 and CDR2 are SGHRS and YFSETQ. Deletions cut 4 bases from V and 4 bases from J, with 18 bases between. The CDR3 region is CASSRGRSDGYNEQFF. As DNA, the CDR3 is TGCGCCAGCAGCCGTGGGAGAAGCGACGGTTACAATGAGCAGTTCTTC.

This clone was seen a single time. The V call is TRBV19, the J call TRBJ1-3; D is unresolved. V was cut by 10 bases and J by 1 base, with 17 bases left in between. This CDR3 spans 15 amino acids. In germline, CDR1 is LNHDA, CDR2 SQIVND (reference sequence). As DNA, the CDR3 is TGTGCCACGACGAGCGAGGAGGCGTCTGGAAACACCATATATTTT. Its translation is CATTSEEASGNTIYF.

On this clone itself: In the same sample, other DNA sequences code for this CDR3. The chain combines TRBV7-2 with TRBJ2-2; D gene uncertain. V shed 3 bases and J shed 7 bases, with 9 bases lying between them. The CDR3 covers 13 residues. Germline CDR1 and CDR2: SGHTA and FQGNSA. The chain's CDR3 is CASSLARNGELFF. The CDR3 DNA sequence: TGTGCCAGCAGCTTGGCGAGGAACGGGGAGCTGTTTTTT.

The chain links TRBV5-1 to TRBJ2-7, with TRBD2 matching over 8 bases. Trimming cost V 4 bases and J 1 base; bases outside gene matches: 7. Per germline, CDR1 SGHRS and CDR2 YFSETQ. The CDR3 is 15 residues long. This CDR3 reads CASSPGGGNSYEQYF. As DNA, the CDR3 is TGCGCCAGCAGCCCCGGGGGGGGGAATTCCTACGAGCAGTACTTC.

The V call is TRBV5-1, the J call TRBJ2-1; perhaps D is TRBD1 or TRBD2 (6 bases each). The germline V and J ends were trimmed by 4 bases and 2 bases, with 16 bases remaining between them. The CDR3 has 16 amino acids. Germline V CDR1 and CDR2: SGHRS, YFSETQ. The chain's CDR3 is CASSPLEGGPYNEQFF. CDR3 sequence (DNA): TGCGCCAGCAGCCCGTTAGAGGGGGGCCCCTACAATGAGCAGTTCTTC.

To note about this clone: A junction boundary mismatches the germline segment, possibly from a read error. The CDR3 spells CASSEGGNYRYTF. The CDR3 bases are TGTGCCAGCAGTGAAGGGGGAAACTATCGCTACACCTTC. The chain combines TRBV27 with TRBJ1-2, with D possibly being TRBD1 (6 bases). CDR1 is MNHEY and CDR2 is SMNVEV in the germline V gene (reference sequence). This CDR3 has 13 residues.

The chain links TRBV7-3 to TRBJ1-1, with D unresolved. The CDR3 is 15 residues long. Germline V gives CDR1 SGHTA, CDR2 FQGTGA. The V and J ends lost 5 bases and 0 bases respectively, with 13 bases between them. CDR3: CASSANAGMNTEAFF. Here the CDR3 DNA reads TGTGCCAGCAGCGCTAATGCCGGGATGAACACTGAAGCTTTCTTT.

The chain couples TRBV6-5 to TRBJ2-7, with TRBD2 matching 9 bases. The J segment lost 2 bases and the V segment lost 2 bases, leaving 7 bases of the junction unmatched. CDR3 length equals 16 residues. CDR1 and CDR2 from the germline V gene are MNHEY and SVGAGI. This CDR3 reads CASSYGSSGTPYEQYF. The DNA of the CDR3 is TGTGCCAGCAGTTACGGGTCTAGCGGGACCCCCTACGAGCAGTACTTC.

This clone was seen just once. The rearrangement links TRBV19 to TRBJ1-5, with no clear D. Per the germline V gene, CDR1 is LNHDA and CDR2 is SQIVND (reference sequence). The CDR3 is made up of 14 amino acids. V lost 3 bases and J lost 4, with 10 bases in between. CDR3 nucleotides: TGTGCCAGTAGTATCTGGGGTCCGAATCAGCCCCAGCATTTT. Its translation is CASSIWGPNQPQHF.

The rearrangement joins TRBV9 to TRBJ1-3; D ambiguous. V was shortened by 0 bases and J by 0 bases, with 7 bases between the two germline ends. The CDR3 is 15 residues long. Germline-derived CDR1 and CDR2 are SGDLS and YYNGEE. Here the CDR3 reads CASSVGGNSGNTIYF. The CDR3 nucleotides are TGTGCCAGCAGCGTAGGGGGTAACTCTGGAAACACCATATATTTT.

V and J are TRBV12-3 or TRBV12-4 and TRBJ1-4, with D perhaps matching TRBD1 (5 bases). Trimming took off 5 bases at V and 6 bases at J, with 10 bases between the two ends. The CDR3 has 13 amino acids. CDR3 sequence reads: CASSTAGHEKLFF. The CDR3 DNA sequence: TGTGCCAGCAGTACCGCGGGGCATGAAAAACTGTTTTTT.

The V gene is TRBV27, the J gene TRBJ2-3; 12 bases line up with TRBD2. The germline CDR1 and CDR2 sequences are MNHEY and SMNVEV (reference sequence). The CDR3 length is 16 residues. V dropped 5 bases and J dropped 5; count of bases not matched to a gene: 8. The DNA for the CDR3 is TGTGCCAGCAGTGACCCACTAGCGGGGGGAGAAGATACGCAGTATTTT. Its translation is CASSDPLAGGEDTQYF.

Here the CDR3 DNA reads TGTGCCAGCAGTTTTTCGACAGGTCTCAATGAAAAACTGTTTTTT. Translated: CASSFSTGLNEKLFF. The rearrangement joins TRBV28 to TRBJ1-4; a weak D match, TRBD1 (6 bases). Germline-derived CDR1 and CDR2 are MDHEN and SYDVKM. V lost 3 bases and J lost 5, with 13 bases in between. This CDR3 region has 15 residues.

The sample holds one count of this clone. This sequence joins TRBV18 and TRBJ1-3; D uncertain. This CDR3 has 15 amino acids. Per germline, CDR1 KGHSH and CDR2 LQKENI. The V and J ends lost 0 bases and 9 bases respectively, with 15 bases between them. CDR3 in DNA: TGTGCCAGCTCACCACCGCAGAAGGCTCGGGGCACCATATATTTT. Its translation is CASSPPQKARGTIYF.

V gene TRBV7-2 combines with J gene TRBJ1-3, with D possibly matching TRBD1 (6 bases). From germline, CDR1 is SGHTA and CDR2 FQGNSA. The length of the CDR3 is 15 residues. The V end lost 5 bases, the J end lost 0 bases, and 11 bases lay between the germline ends. The CDR3 sequence is CASSQMGASGNTIYF. Here the CDR3 DNA reads TGTGCCAGCAGCCAAATGGGGGCCTCTGGAAACACCATATATTTT.

The chain joins TRBV27 to TRBJ2-5; 9 nucleotides align to TRBD2. The ends lost 6 bases at V and 3 bases at J; junction bases unmatched: 11. The germline CDR1 and CDR2 sequences are MNHEY and SMNVEV (reference sequence). The CDR3 covers 16 residues. CDR3 protein: CASSLGAGLAEETQYF. Here the CDR3 DNA reads TGTGCCAGCAGCCTAGGCGCGGGACTAGCAGAAGAGACCCAGTACTTC.

The chain employs TRBV5-1 and TRBJ2-7; D possibly corresponds to TRBD2 (6 bases). CDR1 and CDR2 from the germline V gene are SGHRS and YFSETQ. CDR3 length: 14 residues. The germline V and J ends were trimmed by 1 base and 6 bases, with 14 bases remaining between them. CDR3 protein: CASSLTGGTAEQYF. The CDR3 DNA reads TGCGCCAGCAGCTTGACGGGCGGGACCGCCGAGCAGTACTTC.

CDR3 sequence (DNA): TGTGCCAGCAGCTACTCGGGACTAGCTGACGGGGAGCTGTTTTTT. Translating gives CASSYSGLADGELFF. The chain recombines TRBV7-2 with TRBJ2-2; 9 bases fit TRBD2. CDR1 and CDR2 from the germline V gene are SGHTA and FQGNSA. With 4 bases clipped from V and 7 bases from J, the junction kept 7 bases outside the gene matches. The CDR3 spans 15 residues. Full variable domain (outside the CDR3, taken from reference TRBV7-2 and TRBJ2-2): GAGVSQSPSNKVTEKGKDVELRCDPISGHTALYWYRQSLGQGLEFLIYFQGNSAPDKSGLPSDRFSAERTGGSVSTLTIQRTQQEDSAVYLCASSYSGLADGELFFGEGSRLTVL.